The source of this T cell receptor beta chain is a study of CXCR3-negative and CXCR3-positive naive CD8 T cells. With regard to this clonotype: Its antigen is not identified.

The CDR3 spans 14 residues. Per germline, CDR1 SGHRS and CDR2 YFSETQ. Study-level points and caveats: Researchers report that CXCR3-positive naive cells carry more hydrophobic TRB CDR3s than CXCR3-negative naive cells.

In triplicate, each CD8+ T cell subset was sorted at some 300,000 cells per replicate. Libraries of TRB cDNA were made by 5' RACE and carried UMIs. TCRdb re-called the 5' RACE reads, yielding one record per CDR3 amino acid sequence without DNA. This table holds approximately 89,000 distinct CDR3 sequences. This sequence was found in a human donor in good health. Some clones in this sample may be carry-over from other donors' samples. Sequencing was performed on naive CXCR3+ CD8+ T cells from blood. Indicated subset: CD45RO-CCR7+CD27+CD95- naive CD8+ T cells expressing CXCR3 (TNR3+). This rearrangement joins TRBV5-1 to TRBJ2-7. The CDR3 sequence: CASSLFGTSYEQYF.